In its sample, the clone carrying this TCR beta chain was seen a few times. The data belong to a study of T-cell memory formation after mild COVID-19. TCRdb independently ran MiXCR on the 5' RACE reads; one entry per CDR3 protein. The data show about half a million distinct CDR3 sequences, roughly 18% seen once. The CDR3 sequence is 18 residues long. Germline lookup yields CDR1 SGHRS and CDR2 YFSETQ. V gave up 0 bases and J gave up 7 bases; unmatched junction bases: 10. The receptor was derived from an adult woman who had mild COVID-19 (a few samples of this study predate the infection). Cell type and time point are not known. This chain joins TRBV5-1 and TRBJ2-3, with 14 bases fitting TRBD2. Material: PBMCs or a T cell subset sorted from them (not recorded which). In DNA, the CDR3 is TGCGCCAGCAGCTTGGCCCGGGGACTAGCGGGAGAAACGAATACGCAGTATTTT. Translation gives CASSLARGLAGETNTQYF.